This T cell receptor beta chain was recovered during a study of T cell responses to AZD1222 COVID-19 vaccine. Study results and caveats: Dominant at 160-218 and 743-854, vaccine-associated CD4 TCRs also spanned spike. Repertoire collection took place solely once the T cell response had peaked. Donors were mostly white British, more females; clonal diversity possibly underestimated. Just six people given AZD1222 tested seropositive at baseline.

Sequenced by immunoSEQ multiplex PCR; TCRdb stores in-frame clones only, minus some. The sample records 70,000 to 80,000 clones, about three quarters being singletons. The CDR3 has 13 amino acids. Germline lookup yields CDR1 LGHDT and CDR2 YNNKEL (reference sequence). V was pared by 0 bases and J by 11 bases, with 11 bases between. As for this clone: What it binds is unknown.

The V and J genes are TRBV3-1 (or the pseudogene TRBV3-2) and TRBJ1-5; D not certain. The TCR comes from an adult who received the AZD1222 COVID-19 vaccine. Sequences were derived from peripheral blood, sampled 28 days after the second AZD1222 dose. The CDR3 reads CASSQDPRGTQHF. The CDR3 nucleotides read TGTGCCAGCAGCCAAGATCCCCGCGGCACCCAGCATTTT.